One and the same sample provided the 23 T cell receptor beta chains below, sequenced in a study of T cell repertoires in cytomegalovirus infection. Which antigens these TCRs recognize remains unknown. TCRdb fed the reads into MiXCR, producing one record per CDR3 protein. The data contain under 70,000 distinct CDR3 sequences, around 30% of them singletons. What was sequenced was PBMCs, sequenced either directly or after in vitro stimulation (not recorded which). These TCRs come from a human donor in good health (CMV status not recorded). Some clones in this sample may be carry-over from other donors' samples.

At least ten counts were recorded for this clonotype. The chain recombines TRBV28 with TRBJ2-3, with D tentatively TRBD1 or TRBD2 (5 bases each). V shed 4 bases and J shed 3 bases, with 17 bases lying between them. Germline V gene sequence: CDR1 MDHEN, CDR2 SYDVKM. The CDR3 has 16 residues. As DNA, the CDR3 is TGTGCCAGCAGTTCCTTGGGGGACGCTCTAACAGATACGCAGTATTTT. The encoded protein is CASSSLGDALTDTQYF.

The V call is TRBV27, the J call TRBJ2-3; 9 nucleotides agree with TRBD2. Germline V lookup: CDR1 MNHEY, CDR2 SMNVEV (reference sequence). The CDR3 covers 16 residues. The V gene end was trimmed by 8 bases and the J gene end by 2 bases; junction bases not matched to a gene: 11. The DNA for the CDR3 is TGTGCCAGCCCAATGTATAGCGGGAGATCCACAGATACGCAGTATTTT. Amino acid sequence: CASPMYSGRSTDTQYF.

The CDR3 nucleotides read TGTGCCAGCAAAGCGAGGGTTTCGGAAGAGACCCAGTACTTC. Its protein product is CASKARVSEETQYF. This chain connects TRBV6-1 to TRBJ2-5, with D possibly TRBD2 on 5 matching bases. Germline CDR1 is MNHNS and CDR2 is SASEGT. V was cut by 7 bases and J by 3 bases, with 15 bases left in between. The CDR3 is 14 residues long.

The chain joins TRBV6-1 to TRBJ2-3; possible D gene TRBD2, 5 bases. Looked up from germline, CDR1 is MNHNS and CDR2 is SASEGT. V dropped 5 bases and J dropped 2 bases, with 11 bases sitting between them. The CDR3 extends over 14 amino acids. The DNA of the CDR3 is TGTGCCAGCAGTAGCCGGGGAATCACAGATACGCAGTATTTT. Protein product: CASSSRGITDTQYF.

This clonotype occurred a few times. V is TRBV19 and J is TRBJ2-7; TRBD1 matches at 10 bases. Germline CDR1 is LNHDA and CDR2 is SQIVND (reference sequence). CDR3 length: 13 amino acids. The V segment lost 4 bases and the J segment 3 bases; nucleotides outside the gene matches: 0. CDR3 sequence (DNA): TGTGCCAGTAGTAGGGACAGGGGCTACGAGCAGTACTTC. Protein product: CASSRDRGYEQYF. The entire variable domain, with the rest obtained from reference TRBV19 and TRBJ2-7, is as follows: DGGITQSPKYLFRKEGQNVTLSCEQNLNHDAMYWYRQDPGQGLRLIYYSQIVNDFQKGDIAEGYSVSREKKESFPLTVTSAQKNPTAFYLCASSRDRGYEQYFGPGTRLTVT.

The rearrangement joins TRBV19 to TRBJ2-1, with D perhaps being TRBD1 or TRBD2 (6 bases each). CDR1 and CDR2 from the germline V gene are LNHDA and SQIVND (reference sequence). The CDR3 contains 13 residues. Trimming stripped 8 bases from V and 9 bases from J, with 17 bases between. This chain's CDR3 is CASCQTGASEQFF. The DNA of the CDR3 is TGTGCCAGTTGTCAGACGGGGGCGTCTGAGCAGTTCTTC.

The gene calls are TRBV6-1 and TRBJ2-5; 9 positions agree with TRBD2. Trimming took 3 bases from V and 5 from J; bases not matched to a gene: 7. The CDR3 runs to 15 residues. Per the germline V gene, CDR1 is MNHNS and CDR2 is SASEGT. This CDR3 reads CASSEIAGVWETQYF. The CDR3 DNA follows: TGTGCCAGCAGTGAGATAGCGGGAGTCTGGGAGACCCAGTACTTC.

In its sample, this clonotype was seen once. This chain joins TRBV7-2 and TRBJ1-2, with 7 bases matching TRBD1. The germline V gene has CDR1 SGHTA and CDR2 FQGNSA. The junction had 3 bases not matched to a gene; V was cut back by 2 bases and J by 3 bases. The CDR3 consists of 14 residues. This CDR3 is CASSLTTGDYGYTF. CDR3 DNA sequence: TGTGCCAGCAGCTTAACTACAGGGGACTATGGCTACACCTTC.

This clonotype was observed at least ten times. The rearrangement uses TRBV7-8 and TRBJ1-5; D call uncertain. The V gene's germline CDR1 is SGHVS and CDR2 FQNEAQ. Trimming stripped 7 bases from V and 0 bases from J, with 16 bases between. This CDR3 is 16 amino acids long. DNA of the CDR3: TGTGCCAGCATGCGTCAGCCTATCTATAGCAATCAGCCCCAGCATTTT. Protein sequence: CASMRQPIYSNQPQHF.

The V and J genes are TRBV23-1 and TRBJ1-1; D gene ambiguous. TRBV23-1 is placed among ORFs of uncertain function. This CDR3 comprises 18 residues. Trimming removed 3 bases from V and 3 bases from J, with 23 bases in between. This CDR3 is CASSHQDHQASWDTEAFF. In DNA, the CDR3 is TGCGCCAGCAGTCATCAGGACCACCAAGCCTCCTGGGACACTGAAGCTTTCTTT.

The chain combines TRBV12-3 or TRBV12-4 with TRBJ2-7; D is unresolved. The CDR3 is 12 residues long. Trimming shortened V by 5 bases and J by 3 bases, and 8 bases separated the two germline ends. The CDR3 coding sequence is TGTGCCAGCAGTGGGGTCCTCTACGAGCAGTACTTC. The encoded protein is CASSGVLYEQYF.

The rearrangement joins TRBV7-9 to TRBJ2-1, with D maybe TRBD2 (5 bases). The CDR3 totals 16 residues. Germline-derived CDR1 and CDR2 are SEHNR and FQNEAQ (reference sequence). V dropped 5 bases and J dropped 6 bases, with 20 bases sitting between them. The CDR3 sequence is CASSPRETEVFNEQFF. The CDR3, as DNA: TGTGCCAGCAGCCCCCGTGAGACGGAGGTCTTCAATGAGCAGTTCTTC.

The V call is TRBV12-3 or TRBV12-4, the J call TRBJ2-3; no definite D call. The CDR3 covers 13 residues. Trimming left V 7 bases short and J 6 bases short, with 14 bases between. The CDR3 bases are TGTGCCAGCAACCCATCCTGGGCCGATACGCAGTATTTT. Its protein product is CASNPSWADTQYF.

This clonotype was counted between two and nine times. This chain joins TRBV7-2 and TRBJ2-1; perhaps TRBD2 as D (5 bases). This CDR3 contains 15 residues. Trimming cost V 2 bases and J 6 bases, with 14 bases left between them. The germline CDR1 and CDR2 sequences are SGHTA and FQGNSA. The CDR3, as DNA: TGTGCCAGCAGCTTATGGACTGACACCCTCAATGAGCAGTTCTTC. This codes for CASSLWTDTLNEQFF.

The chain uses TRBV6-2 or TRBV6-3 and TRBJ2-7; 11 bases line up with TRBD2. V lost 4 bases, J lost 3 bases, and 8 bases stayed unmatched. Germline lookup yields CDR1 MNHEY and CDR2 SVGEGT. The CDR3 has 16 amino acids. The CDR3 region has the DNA TGTGCCAGCAGTTCGAGACTAGCGGGGCCTATCTACGAGCAGTACTTC. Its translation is CASSSRLAGPIYEQYF.

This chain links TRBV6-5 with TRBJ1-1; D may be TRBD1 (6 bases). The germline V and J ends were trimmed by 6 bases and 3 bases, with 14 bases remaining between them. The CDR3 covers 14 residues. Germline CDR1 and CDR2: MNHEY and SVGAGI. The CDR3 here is CASSSGQRYTEAFF. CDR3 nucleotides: TGTGCCAGCAGCTCCGGACAGCGATACACTGAAGCTTTCTTT.

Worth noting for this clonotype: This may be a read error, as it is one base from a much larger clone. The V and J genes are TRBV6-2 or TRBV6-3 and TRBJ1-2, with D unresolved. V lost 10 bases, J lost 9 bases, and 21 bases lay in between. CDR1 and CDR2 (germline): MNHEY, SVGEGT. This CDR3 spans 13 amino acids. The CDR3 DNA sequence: TGTGCCACCACTAGGACCGCGAGGGATAGCTACACCTTC. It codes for CATTRTARDSYTF.

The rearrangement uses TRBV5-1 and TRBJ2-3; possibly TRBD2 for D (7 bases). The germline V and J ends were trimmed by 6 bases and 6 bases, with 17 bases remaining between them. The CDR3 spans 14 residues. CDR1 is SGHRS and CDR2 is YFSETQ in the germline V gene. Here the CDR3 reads CASTLLGGQDTQYF. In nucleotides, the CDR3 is TGCGCCAGCACCCTTTTGGGGGGGCAGGATACGCAGTATTTT.

The chain's CDR3 is CASTEGQTYNEQFF. DNA for the CDR3: TGCGCCAGCACCGAGGGACAGACCTACAATGAGCAGTTCTTC. The J gene is TRBJ2-1, the V gene TRBV5-1; TRBD1 matches 7 bases. The J segment lost 2 bases and the V segment lost 6 bases, leaving 5 bases of the junction unmatched. The CDR3 runs to 14 residues. CDR1 is SGHRS, CDR2 YFSETQ, per germline.

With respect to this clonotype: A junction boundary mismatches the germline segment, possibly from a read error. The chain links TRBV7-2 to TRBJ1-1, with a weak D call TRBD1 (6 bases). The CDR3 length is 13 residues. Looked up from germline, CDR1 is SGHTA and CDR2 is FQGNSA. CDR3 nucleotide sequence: TGTGCCAGCAGCCTTAGACAGGCGCATGAAGCTTGCTTT. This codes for CASSLRQAHEACF.

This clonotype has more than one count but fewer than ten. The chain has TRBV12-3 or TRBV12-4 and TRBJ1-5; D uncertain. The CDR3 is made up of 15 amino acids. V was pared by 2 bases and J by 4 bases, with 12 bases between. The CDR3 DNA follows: TGTGCCAGCAGTTTAAGGCTCGGATGGAATCAGCCCCAGCATTTT. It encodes CASSLRLGWNQPQHF.

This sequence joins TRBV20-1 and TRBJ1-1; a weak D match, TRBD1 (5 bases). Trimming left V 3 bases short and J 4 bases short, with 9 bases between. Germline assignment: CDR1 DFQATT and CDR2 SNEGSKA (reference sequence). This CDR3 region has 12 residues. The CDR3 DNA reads TGCAGTGCTAGGGTGGGGGGCACTGAAGCTTTCTTT. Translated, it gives CSARVGGTEAFF.

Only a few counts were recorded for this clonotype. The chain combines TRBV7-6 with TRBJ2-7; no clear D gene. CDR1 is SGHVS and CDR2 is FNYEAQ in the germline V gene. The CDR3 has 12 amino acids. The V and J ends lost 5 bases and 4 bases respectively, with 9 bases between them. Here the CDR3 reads CASSPRQYEQYF. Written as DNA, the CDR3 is TGTGCCAGCAGCCCCCGGCAGTACGAGCAGTACTTC.